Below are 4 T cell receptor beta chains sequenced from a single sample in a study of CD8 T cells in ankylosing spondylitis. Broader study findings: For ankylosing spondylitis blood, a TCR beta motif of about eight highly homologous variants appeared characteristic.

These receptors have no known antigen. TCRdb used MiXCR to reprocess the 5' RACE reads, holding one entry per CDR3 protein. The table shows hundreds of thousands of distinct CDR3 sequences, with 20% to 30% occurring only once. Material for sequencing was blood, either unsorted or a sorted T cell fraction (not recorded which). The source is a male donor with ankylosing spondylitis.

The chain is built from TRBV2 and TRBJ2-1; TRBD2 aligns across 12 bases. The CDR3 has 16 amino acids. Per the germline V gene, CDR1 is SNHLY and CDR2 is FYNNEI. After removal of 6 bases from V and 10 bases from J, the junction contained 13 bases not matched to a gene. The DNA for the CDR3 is TGTGCCAGCAGCGGAAGGACTAGCGGGATGGGTCACGAGCAGTTCTTC. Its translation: CASSGRTSGMGHEQFF.

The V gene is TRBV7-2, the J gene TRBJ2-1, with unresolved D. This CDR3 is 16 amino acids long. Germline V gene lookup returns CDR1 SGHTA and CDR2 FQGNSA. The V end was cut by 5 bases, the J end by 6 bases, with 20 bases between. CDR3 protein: CASSTPRNQPPNEQFF. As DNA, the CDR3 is TGTGCCAGCAGCACACCCAGGAACCAACCCCCCAATGAGCAGTTCTTC.

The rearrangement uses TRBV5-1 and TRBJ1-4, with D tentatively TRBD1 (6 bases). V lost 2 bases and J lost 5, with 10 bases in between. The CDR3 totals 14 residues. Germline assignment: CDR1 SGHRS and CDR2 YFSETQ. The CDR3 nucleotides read TGCGCCAGCAGCTTCGGCAGGGGAAATGAAAAACTGTTTTTT. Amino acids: CASSFGRGNEKLFF.

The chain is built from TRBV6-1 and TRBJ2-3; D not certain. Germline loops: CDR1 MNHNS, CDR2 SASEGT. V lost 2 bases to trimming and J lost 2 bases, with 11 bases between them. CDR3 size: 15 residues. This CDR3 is CASSESWMYTDTQYF. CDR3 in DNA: TGTGCCAGCAGTGAAAGTTGGATGTACACAGATACGCAGTATTTT.